Detailed here is one TCR beta chain. The antigen is not known. The V gene's germline CDR1 is LNHDA and CDR2 SQIVND (reference sequence). V gave up 6 bases and J gave up 3 bases, with 12 bases separating them. The CDR3 runs to 14 residues. This sample was included in a study of T cell responses to AZD1222 COVID-19 vaccine. The table came from immunoSEQ multiplex PCR; TCRdb's copy has only in-frame clones and leaves some out. Here the sample spans tens of thousands of clones, more than 75% being singletons. Overall study findings and caveats: Spike-specific TCR breadth and depth both grew after two AZD1222 doses. Clonal diversity was possibly underestimated, and the donors were mostly white British, with more females.

The sequence derives from an adult who received the AZD1222 COVID-19 vaccine. The V call is TRBV19, the J call TRBJ1-5, with D unresolved. The sample in question was peripheral blood, obtained 28 days after the second AZD1222 dose. CDR3 protein: CASRKREANQPQHF. The CDR3 nucleotides read TGTGCCAGTAGAAAAAGGGAAGCCAATCAGCCCCAGCATTTT. Full variable domain (missing parts from reference TRBV19 and TRBJ1-5): DGGITQSPKYLFRKEGQNVTLSCEQNLNHDAMYWYRQDPGQGLRLIYYSQIVNDFQKGDIAEGYSVSREKKESFPLTVTSAQKNPTAFYLCASRKREANQPQHFGDGTRLSIL.